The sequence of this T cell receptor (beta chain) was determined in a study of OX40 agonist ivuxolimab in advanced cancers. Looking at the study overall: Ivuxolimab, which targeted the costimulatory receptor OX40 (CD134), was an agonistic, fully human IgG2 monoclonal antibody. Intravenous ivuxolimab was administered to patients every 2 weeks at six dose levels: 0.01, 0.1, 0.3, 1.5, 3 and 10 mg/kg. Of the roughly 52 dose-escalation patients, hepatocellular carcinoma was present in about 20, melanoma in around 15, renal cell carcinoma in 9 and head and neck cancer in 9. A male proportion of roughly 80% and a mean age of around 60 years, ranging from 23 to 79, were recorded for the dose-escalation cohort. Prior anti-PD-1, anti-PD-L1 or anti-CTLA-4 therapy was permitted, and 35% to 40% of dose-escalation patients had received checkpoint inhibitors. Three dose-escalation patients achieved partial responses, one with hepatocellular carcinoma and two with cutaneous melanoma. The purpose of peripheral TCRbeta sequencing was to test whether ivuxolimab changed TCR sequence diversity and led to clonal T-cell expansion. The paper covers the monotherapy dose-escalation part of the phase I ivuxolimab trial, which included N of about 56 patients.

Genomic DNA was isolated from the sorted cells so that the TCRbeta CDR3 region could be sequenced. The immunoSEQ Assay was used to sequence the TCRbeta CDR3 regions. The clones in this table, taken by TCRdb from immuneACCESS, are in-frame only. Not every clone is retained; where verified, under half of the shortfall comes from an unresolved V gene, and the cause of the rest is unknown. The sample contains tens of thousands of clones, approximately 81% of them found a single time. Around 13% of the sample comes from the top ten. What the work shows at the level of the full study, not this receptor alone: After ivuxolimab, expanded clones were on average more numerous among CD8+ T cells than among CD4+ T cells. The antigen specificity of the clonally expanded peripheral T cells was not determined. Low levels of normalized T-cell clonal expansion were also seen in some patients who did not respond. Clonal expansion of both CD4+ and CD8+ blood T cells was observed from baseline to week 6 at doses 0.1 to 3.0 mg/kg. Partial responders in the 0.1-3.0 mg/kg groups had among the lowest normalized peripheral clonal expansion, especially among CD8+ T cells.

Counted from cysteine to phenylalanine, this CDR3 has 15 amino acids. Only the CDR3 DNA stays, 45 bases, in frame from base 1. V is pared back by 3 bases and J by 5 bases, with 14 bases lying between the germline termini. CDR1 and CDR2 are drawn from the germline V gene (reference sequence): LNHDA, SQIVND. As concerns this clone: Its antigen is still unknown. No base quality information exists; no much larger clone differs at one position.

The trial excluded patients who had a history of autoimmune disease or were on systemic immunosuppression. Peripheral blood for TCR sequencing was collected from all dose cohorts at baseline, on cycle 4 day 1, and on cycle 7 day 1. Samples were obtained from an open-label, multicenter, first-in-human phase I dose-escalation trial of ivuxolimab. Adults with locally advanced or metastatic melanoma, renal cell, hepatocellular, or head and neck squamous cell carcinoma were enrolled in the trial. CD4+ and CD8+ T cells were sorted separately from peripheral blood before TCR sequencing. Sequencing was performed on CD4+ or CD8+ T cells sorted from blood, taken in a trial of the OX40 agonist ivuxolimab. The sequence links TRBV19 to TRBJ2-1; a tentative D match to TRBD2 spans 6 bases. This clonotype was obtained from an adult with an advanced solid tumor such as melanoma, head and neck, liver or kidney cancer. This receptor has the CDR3 CASSIEGGGDNEQFF. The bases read TGTGCCAGTAGTATCGAGGGAGGAGGGGACAATGAGCAGTTCTTC.